This is a list of T cell receptor beta chains from one sample in a study of cytotoxic CD8 clonotypes in ibrutinib-treated CLL. Method: immunoSEQ multiplex PCR; TCRdb's copy keeps in-frame clones and lacks some. Among approximately 45,000 clones listed, over 60% were seen once. The sample was PBMCs, taken after 24 months of ibrutinib treatment. The receptors here all came from a human donor with chronic lymphocytic leukemia. Both conserved end residues are part of each CDR3. The order of the fields is clone size, V gene, D gene, J gene, CDR3 protein, CDR3 DNA. The D gene is left open where the match is weak. For some rows the clone size is stated as once, few or many, or as a class when expanded; others skip it.

abundance: medium-sized; v_gene: TRBV28; d_gene: -; j_gene: TRBJ2-2; CDR3aa: CASSLVFTGELFF; CDR3nt: TGTGCCAGCAGTCTCGTCTTCACCGGGGAGCTGTTTTTT
abundance: -; v_gene: TRBV29-1; d_gene: -; j_gene: TRBJ2-3; CDR3aa: CSVADPTQYF; CDR3nt: TGCAGCGTTGCAGACCCTACGCAGTATTTT
abundance: few; v_gene: TRBV5-8; d_gene: -; j_gene: TRBJ1-5; CDR3aa: CASSWTGGNQPQHF; CDR3nt: TGTGCCAGCAGCTGGACCGGCGGCAATCAGCCCCAGCATTTT
abundance: once; v_gene: TRBV9; d_gene: -; j_gene: TRBJ2-1; CDR3aa: CASSVGAGRSLSSYNEQFF; CDR3nt: TGTGCCAGCAGCGTAGGGGCAGGGAGATCCTTAAGCTCCTACAATGAGCAGTTCTTC
abundance: -; v_gene: TRBV9; d_gene: TRBD1; j_gene: TRBJ2-7; CDR3aa: CASSPTGTGVIEQYF; CDR3nt: TGTGCCAGCAGCCCGACCGGGACAGGGGTTATCGAGCAGTACTTC
abundance: -; v_gene: TRBV5-1; d_gene: -; j_gene: TRBJ2-1; CDR3aa: CASSPRDRSKIYNEQFF; CDR3nt: TGCGCCAGCAGCCCGCGGGACAGATCCAAAATTTACAATGAGCAGTTCTTC
abundance: -; v_gene: TRBV20-1; d_gene: -; j_gene: TRBJ1-2; CDR3aa: CSASRGYTF; CDR3nt: TGCAGTGCTAGCCGAGGCTACACCTTC
abundance: -; v_gene: TRBV5-1; d_gene: -; j_gene: TRBJ2-1; CDR3aa: CASSLGASLHEQFF; CDR3nt: TGCGCCAGCAGCTTGGGGGCTAGCCTCCATGAGCAGTTCTTC
abundance: -; v_gene: TRBV5-1; d_gene: -; j_gene: TRBJ2-1; CDR3aa: CASSLGSNEQFF; CDR3nt: TGCGCCAGCAGCCTCGGGAGCAATGAGCAGTTCTTC
abundance: -; v_gene: TRBV6-5; d_gene: -; j_gene: TRBJ1-3; CDR3aa: CASSYSAGSSGNTIYF; CDR3nt: TGTGCCAGCAGTTACTCTGCGGGGAGCTCTGGAAACACCATATATTTT
abundance: -; v_gene: TRBV5-1; d_gene: -; j_gene: TRBJ2-7; CDR3aa: CASSLAVRYEQYF; CDR3nt: TGCGCCAGCAGCTTGGCCGTAAGATACGAGCAGTACTTC
abundance: -; v_gene: TRBV14; d_gene: -; j_gene: TRBJ2-1; CDR3aa: CASSQDFGVNEQFF; CDR3nt: TGTGCCAGCAGCCAAGATTTCGGCGTCAATGAGCAGTTCTTC
abundance: -; v_gene: TRBV12-5; d_gene: -; j_gene: TRBJ1-6; CDR3aa: CASGLVSGPLHF; CDR3nt: TGTGCTAGTGGTTTGGTATCTGGCCCCCTCCACTTT
abundance: -; v_gene: TRBV27; d_gene: -; j_gene: TRBJ1-1; CDR3aa: CASSLLGSTEAFF; CDR3nt: TGTGCCAGCAGTCTCTTAGGGAGCACTGAAGCTTTCTTT
abundance: -; v_gene: TRBV28; d_gene: TRBD1; j_gene: TRBJ2-1; CDR3aa: CASATTGGEFF; CDR3nt: TGTGCCTCCGCCACGACAGGGGGGGAGTTCTTC
abundance: -; v_gene: TRBV30; d_gene: -; j_gene: TRBJ1-1; CDR3aa: CALNLAGRPEGVF; CDR3nt: TGTGCCCTTAACCTGGCAGGCCGTCCCGAAGGGGTCTTT
abundance: -; v_gene: TRBV27; d_gene: -; j_gene: TRBJ2-3; CDR3aa: CASSRLDTQYF; CDR3nt: TGTGCCAGCAGTCGACTGGATACGCAGTATTTT
abundance: -; v_gene: TRBV5-4; d_gene: -; j_gene: TRBJ1-5; CDR3aa: CASSFSGAKSQHF; CDR3nt: TGTGCCAGCAGCTTCTCGGGGGCGAAGTCCCAGCATTTT
abundance: -; v_gene: TRBV6-1; d_gene: -; j_gene: TRBJ1-1; CDR3aa: CASSGQTGLDTEAFF; CDR3nt: TGTGCCAGCAGTGGACAAACAGGGTTGGACACTGAAGCTTTCTTT
abundance: few; v_gene: TRBV19; d_gene: -; j_gene: TRBJ1-5; CDR3aa: CASSAGGQPQHF; CDR3nt: TGTGCCAGTAGTGCGGGAGGTCAGCCCCAGCATTTT
abundance: -; v_gene: TRBV6-1; d_gene: TRBD1; j_gene: TRBJ1-2; CDR3aa: CASSETTGVDYGYTF; CDR3nt: TGTGCCAGCAGTGAAACGACAGGGGTGGACTATGGCTACACCTTC
abundance: -; v_gene: TRBV10-2; d_gene: -; j_gene: TRBJ2-7; CDR3aa: CASSGGISSYEQYF; CDR3nt: TGCGCCAGCAGTGGCGGGATTTCTTCCTACGAGCAGTACTTC
abundance: -; v_gene: TRBV30; d_gene: -; j_gene: TRBJ1-6; CDR3aa: CAWKGEQANSPLHF; CDR3nt: TGTGCCTGGAAGGGAGAACAGGCGAATTCACCCCTCCACTTT
abundance: -; v_gene: TRBV5-6; d_gene: -; j_gene: TRBJ2-2; CDR3aa: CASSPLGRVMAGELFF; CDR3nt: TGTGCCAGCAGCCCCCTGGGCCGAGTCATGGCCGGGGAGCTGTTTTTT
abundance: -; v_gene: TRBV2; d_gene: -; j_gene: TRBJ2-3; CDR3aa: CASNRAGAADTQYF; CDR3nt: TGTGCCAGCAACAGGGCGGGAGCGGCAGATACGCAGTATTTT
abundance: -; v_gene: TRBV5-1; d_gene: -; j_gene: TRBJ2-7; CDR3aa: CASSPSSSYEQYF; CDR3nt: TGCGCCAGCAGCCCTAGTAGCTCCTACGAGCAGTACTTC
abundance: few; v_gene: TRBV6-5; d_gene: -; j_gene: TRBJ2-2; CDR3aa: CASKRGRTNTGELFF; CDR3nt: TGTGCCAGCAAGAGAGGGAGGACGAACACCGGGGAGCTGTTTTTT
abundance: few; v_gene: TRBV2; d_gene: -; j_gene: TRBJ2-1; CDR3aa: CASSEQYNEQFF; CDR3nt: TGTGCCAGCAGTGAACAATACAATGAGCAGTTCTTC
abundance: -; v_gene: TRBV14; d_gene: -; j_gene: TRBJ2-1; CDR3aa: CASSQDHEGSLLYNEQFF; CDR3nt: TGTGCCAGCAGCCAAGATCATGAGGGGTCCCTACTCTACAATGAGCAGTTCTTC
abundance: -; v_gene: TRBV15; d_gene: -; j_gene: TRBJ2-3; CDR3aa: CATSRPDGWADTQYF; CDR3nt: TGTGCCACCAGCAGACCGGACGGGTGGGCAGATACGCAGTATTTT
abundance: once; v_gene: TRBV2; d_gene: TRBD2; j_gene: TRBJ2-1; CDR3aa: CASSYGTSGSNGQFF; CDR3nt: TGTGCCAGCAGCTACGGGACTAGCGGGAGCAATGGGCAGTTCTTC
abundance: -; v_gene: TRBV2; d_gene: TRBD1; j_gene: TRBJ2-7; CDR3aa: CASGQGASEQYF; CDR3nt: TGTGCCAGCGGACAGGGGGCTTCCGAGCAGTACTTC
abundance: -; v_gene: TRBV5-1; d_gene: -; j_gene: TRBJ2-1; CDR3aa: CASSLPVRDNEQFF; CDR3nt: TGCGCCAGCAGCTTGCCCGTAAGGGACAATGAGCAGTTCTTC
abundance: -; v_gene: TRBV27; d_gene: -; j_gene: TRBJ1-3; CDR3aa: CASQKGGDTIYF; CDR3nt: TGTGCCAGCCAAAAAGGAGGGGACACCATATATTTT
abundance: few; v_gene: TRBV10-2; d_gene: -; j_gene: TRBJ2-2; CDR3aa: CASRETGTNTGELFF; CDR3nt: TGCGCCAGCAGAGAGACAGGCACGAACACCGGGGAGCTGTTTTTT
abundance: -; v_gene: TRBV4-1; d_gene: -; j_gene: TRBJ1-3; CDR3aa: CASSQEPGLSGNTIYF; CDR3nt: TGCGCCAGCAGCCAAGAACCGGGCCTCTCTGGAAACACCATATATTTT
abundance: medium-sized; v_gene: TRBV11-3; d_gene: -; j_gene: TRBJ2-1; CDR3aa: CASSLSRVLNNEQFF; CDR3nt: TGTGCCAGCAGCCTCTCCCGGGTGTTGAACAATGAGCAGTTCTTC
abundance: once; v_gene: TRBV6-5; d_gene: -; j_gene: TRBJ1-4; CDR3aa: CASSYRPGGAEKLFF; CDR3nt: TGTGCCAGCAGTTACCGTCCAGGAGGGGCTGAAAAACTGTTTTTT
abundance: -; v_gene: TRBV30; d_gene: -; j_gene: TRBJ1-3; CDR3aa: CAWSALSGNTIYF; CDR3nt: TGTGCCTGGAGTGCCCTCTCTGGAAACACCATATATTTT
abundance: -; v_gene: TRBV9; d_gene: -; j_gene: TRBJ1-1; CDR3aa: CASSVGFRNTEAFF; CDR3nt: TGTGCCAGCAGCGTAGGTTTTCGGAACACTGAAGCTTTCTTT
abundance: many; v_gene: TRBV4-2; d_gene: -; j_gene: TRBJ2-2; CDR3aa: CASSLRRRELFF; CDR3nt: TGTGCCAGCAGCCTTCGGCGGCGGGAGCTGTTTTTT
abundance: -; v_gene: TRBV5-1; d_gene: -; j_gene: TRBJ2-3; CDR3aa: CASSPEPGLSLGTQYF; CDR3nt: TGCGCCAGCAGCCCGGAACCGGGACTCAGCTTAGGTACGCAGTATTTT
abundance: -; v_gene: TRBV27; d_gene: -; j_gene: TRBJ1-5; CDR3aa: CASSLSSRTLSNQPQHF; CDR3nt: TGTGCCAGCAGTTTATCGAGCAGAACACTAAGCAATCAGCCCCAGCATTTT
abundance: -; v_gene: TRBV5-4; d_gene: TRBD1; j_gene: TRBJ1-2; CDR3aa: CASSFRDRLNYGYTF; CDR3nt: TGTGCCAGCAGCTTCCGGGACAGGCTAAACTATGGCTACACCTTC
abundance: -; v_gene: TRBV21-1; d_gene: -; j_gene: TRBJ2-1; CDR3aa: CASSNNWTGQNYNEQFF; CDR3nt: TGTGCCAGCAGCAACAACTGGACAGGGCAAAACTACAATGAGCAGTTCTTC
abundance: -; v_gene: TRBV27; d_gene: -; j_gene: TRBJ1-1; CDR3aa: CASSLTRGGTEAFF; CDR3nt: TGTGCCAGCAGTTTAACCAGGGGAGGCACTGAAGCTTTCTTT
abundance: -; v_gene: TRBV29-1; d_gene: TRBD1; j_gene: TRBJ1-1; CDR3aa: CSARTGPNTEAFF; CDR3nt: TGCAGCGCCCGGACAGGGCCGAACACTGAAGCTTTCTTT
abundance: -; v_gene: TRBV7-6; d_gene: -; j_gene: TRBJ1-4; CDR3aa: CASSLGGSNNEKLFF; CDR3nt: TGTGCCAGCAGCTTAGGCGGGAGCAATAATGAAAAACTGTTTTTT
abundance: -; v_gene: TRBV19; d_gene: TRBD2; j_gene: TRBJ2-3; CDR3aa: CASGLAATSTDTQYF; CDR3nt: TGTGCCAGTGGCCTAGCGGCTACTAGCACAGATACGCAGTATTTT
abundance: -; v_gene: TRBV5-4; d_gene: TRBD2; j_gene: TRBJ2-1; CDR3aa: CASSFSGTSYNEQFF; CDR3nt: TGTGCCAGCAGCTTTAGCGGGACTTCCTACAATGAGCAGTTCTTC
abundance: -; v_gene: TRBV6-1; d_gene: -; j_gene: TRBJ2-5; CDR3aa: CASSEPYSHQETQYF; CDR3nt: TGTGCCAGCAGTGAACCCTACAGCCACCAAGAGACCCAGTACTTC
abundance: few; v_gene: TRBV28; d_gene: -; j_gene: TRBJ2-7; CDR3aa: CASSLTIGSDYEQYF; CDR3nt: TGTGCCAGCAGTTTGACTATCGGTTCCGACTACGAGCAGTACTTC
abundance: -; v_gene: TRBV27; d_gene: -; j_gene: TRBJ2-5; CDR3aa: CASKGVRGGQETQYF; CDR3nt: TGTGCCAGCAAAGGGGTACGGGGAGGCCAAGAGACCCAGTACTTC
abundance: -; v_gene: TRBV18; d_gene: -; j_gene: TRBJ1-1; CDR3aa: CASSRGLANTEAFF; CDR3nt: TGTGCCAGCTCACGAGGGTTAGCAAACACTGAAGCTTTCTTT